The rows below give T cell receptor beta chains drawn from one sample of a study of blood T cells in healthy people across ages. TCRdb reprocessed the 5' RACE reads with MiXCR, giving one entry per CDR3 protein. This table has more than 900,000 distinct CDR3 sequences, 29% appearing once. This same sample was also taken into another study, of T cells of mothers and their children.

Sequenced sample: blood. These TCRs come from a woman aged 40 to 50 in good health. Both conserved end residues are part of each CDR3. Fields, in order: J gene, V gene, CDR3 protein.

>TRBJ2-4|TRBV6-6
CASSYAGSYNEQYF
>TRBJ1-5|TRBV6-2/TRBV6-3
CASRPSGGRNQPQHF
>TRBJ2-3|TRBV5-1
CASSSPQGGLTDTQYF
>TRBJ2-3|TRBV5-1
CASSLLIRGTPTDTQYF
>TRBJ2-7|TRBV10-3
CAISPRQQGASYEQYF
>TRBJ1-3|TRBV29-1
CSVELLETGSGNTIYF
>TRBJ2-1|TRBV5-1
CAGSPGVPGGANEQFF
>TRBJ1-2|TRBV7-2
CASSVGGHTGGYTF
>TRBJ1-1|TRBV7-8
CASSPQMGMNTEAFF
>TRBJ1-4|TRBV20-1
CSASSWQAVGSEKLFF
>TRBJ2-3|TRBV4-2
CASSPRDFPDTQYF
>TRBJ2-1|TRBV11-2
CASTPGTGGTEQFF
>TRBJ1-6|TRBV7-2
CASSLSGVSSPLHF
>TRBJ2-3|TRBV27
CASSLSGGRVTDTQYF
>TRBJ2-5|TRBV20-1
CSARGTSGIETQYF
>TRBJ2-7|TRBV10-3
CAISEGETRYF
>TRBJ1-1|TRBV10-3
CAISPGQGLNTEAFF
>TRBJ1-5|TRBV10-3
CAISARDRGQQPQHF
>TRBJ1-5|TRBV20-1
CSTGTDYSNQPQHF